The source of this T cell receptor (beta chain) is a study of T cell responses to AZD1222 COVID-19 vaccine. V lost 1 base and J 3 bases, leaving 6 bases between the germline ends. Germline V gene data show CDR1 as SQVTM and CDR2 as ANQGSEA. CDR3 length: 12 residues. Sequencing used immunoSEQ multiplex PCR; TCRdb keeps in-frame clones, though not all of them. The data hold approximately 120,000 clones, with over 90% observed a single time. The TCR sequence derives from an adult in good health. The chain employs TRBV29-1 and TRBJ1-2, with D unresolved. This specimen consisted of peripheral blood, obtained on day 0 of AZD1222 vaccination. In DNA form, the CDR3 reads TGCAGCGTTGAAGGGAGGGACTATGGCTACACCTTC. Protein: CSVEGRDYGYTF.